One and the same sample provided the 20 T cell receptor beta chains below, sequenced in a study of HIV-infected patients and healthy controls. TCRdb re-called the 5' RACE reads through MiXCR, storing one row per CDR3 protein. The sample shows 70,000 or so distinct CDR3 sequences, roughly a sixth of them seen only once. The sequenced sample consisted of CD4+ T cells from blood. The receptors were sampled from a human donor in good health.

This clonotype was counted only a few times. The chain recombines TRBV5-1 with TRBJ1-1; no reliable D call. The CDR3 runs to 15 residues. CDR1 SGHRS and CDR2 YFSETQ come from the germline V gene. With 5 bases removed from V and 0 bases from J, the gap between germline ends came to 14 bases. The CDR3 DNA reads TGCGCCAGCAGTTCCGCCCCGGCGGTGAACACTGAAGCTTTCTTT. Translation gives CASSSAPAVNTEAFF. Supplemented by reference TRBV5-1 and TRBJ1-1, the full variable domain reads KAGVTQTPRYLIKTRGQQVTLSCSPISGHRSVSWYQQTPGQGLQFLFEYFSETQRNKGNFPGRFSGRQFSNSRSEMNVSTLELGDSALYLCASSSAPAVNTEAFFGQGTRLTVV.

This clonotype was seen repeatedly, ten times or more. V gene TRBV28 combines with J gene TRBJ1-6; D is possibly TRBD1 (5 bases). The V gene lost 8 bases and the J gene lost 9 bases, with 17 bases spanning the gap. CDR3 length: 14 amino acids. Per the germline V gene, CDR1 is MDHEN and CDR2 is SYDVKM. CDR3: CASENGTPTSPLHF. The CDR3 coding sequence is TGTGCCAGCGAAAACGGGACCCCGACTTCACCCCTCCACTTT.

This clonotype was counted only a few times. The V and J genes are TRBV18 and TRBJ1-2; 7 nucleotides line up with TRBD1. CDR1 KGHSH and CDR2 LQKENI come from the germline V gene. V trimming: 3 bases; J trimming: 7 bases; junction bases outside the gene matches: 5. The CDR3 is 13 residues long. In DNA, the CDR3 is TGTGCCAGCTCACCGACGGACAGGTCTGGCTACACCTTC. This gives the protein CASSPTDRSGYTF.

This clonotype was detected a few times. The chain combines TRBV20-1 with TRBJ2-2; 7 bases are shared with TRBD2. J was trimmed by 7 bases and V by 0 bases; bases with no gene match: 17. CDR1 is DFQATT, CDR2 SNEGSKA, per germline (reference sequence). The CDR3 has 18 amino acids. The CDR3 spells CSARDEYSGPRTSGELFF. The CDR3 DNA reads as TGCAGTGCTAGAGACGAATATAGCGGGCCCCGGACCAGCGGGGAGCTGTTTTTT.

This clonotype was observed many times. The V call is TRBV7-9, the J call TRBJ1-1; 11 bases map to TRBD1. Germline loops: CDR1 SEHNR, CDR2 FQNEAQ (reference sequence). The V gene end was trimmed by 3 bases and the J gene end by 7 bases; junction bases not matched to a gene: 7. The CDR3 length is 15 residues. The CDR3 region is CASSFWTGGMIEAFF. The DNA for the CDR3 is TGTGCCAGCAGCTTCTGGACAGGGGGCATGATTGAAGCTTTCTTT.

This clonotype showed up many times. The chain carries TRBV29-1 and TRBJ2-3, with TRBD1 identical over 9 bases. The CDR3 contains 17 residues. Germline V gene lookup returns CDR1 SQVTM and CDR2 ANQGSEA. V shed 4 bases and J 4 bases; nucleotides not matched to a gene: 15. CDR3 sequence (DNA): TGCAGCGTTGGGGGAATGACCGGGACAGGGCCAGCAGATACGCAGTATTTT. Protein: CSVGGMTGTGPADTQYF.

This clonotype was counted a few times. The chain is built from TRBV20-1 and TRBJ2-3; no clear D gene. This CDR3 spans 12 amino acids. The germline V and J ends were trimmed by 3 bases and 6 bases, with 10 bases remaining between them. Germline CDR1 is DFQATT and CDR2 is SNEGSKA (reference sequence). The CDR3, as DNA: TGCAGTGCTAGTGGAGTGTTGGATACGCAGTATTTT. This gives the protein CSASGVLDTQYF.

This clonotype has only a few counts. The V and J genes are TRBV6-5 and TRBJ2-4; D is perhaps TRBD2 (5 bases). The CDR3 covers 17 residues. Trimming removed 6 bases at V and 1 base at J, with 19 bases between. Germline lookup yields CDR1 MNHEY and CDR2 SVGAGI. Here the CDR3 reads CASSRNRASGAKNIQYF. The CDR3 DNA is TGTGCCAGCAGCCGTAACCGGGCTTCGGGGGCCAAAAACATTCAGTACTTC.

This clonotype was recorded many times. The V call is TRBV6-6, the J call TRBJ2-2, with D possibly TRBD2 on 7 matching bases. Germline-derived CDR1 and CDR2 are MNHNY and SVGAGI (reference sequence). The CDR3 runs to 18 residues. The ends were cut back, 8 bases at V and 0 bases at J, with 22 bases in the middle. CDR3 amino acids: CASHLSGGEFSNTGELFF. CDR3 nucleotide sequence: TGTGCCAGCCATCTTTCGGGGGGCGAGTTCTCGAACACCGGGGAGCTGTTTTTT.

The chain employs TRBV4-3 and TRBJ1-2; 8 nucleotides agree with TRBD1. The CDR3 loop spans 15 amino acids. V dropped 1 base and J dropped 8; count of bases not matched to a gene: 9. The V gene's germline CDR1 is LGHNA and CDR2 YSLEER. CDR3 protein: CASSQAPGGAGGYTF. In nucleotides, the CDR3 is TGCGCCAGCAGCCAAGCCCCAGGGGGCGCGGGAGGCTACACCTTC.

The V and J genes are TRBV7-2 and TRBJ2-1; 10 positions agree with TRBD1. With V trimmed by 5 bases and J by 6 bases, 4 bases remained unmatched. Germline V gives CDR1 SGHTA, CDR2 FQGNSA. The CDR3 sequence is 14 residues long. The CDR3 DNA sequence: TGTGCCAGCAGCCGGGACAGGGGAGGCAATGAGCAGTTCTTC. Protein: CASSRDRGGNEQFF.

This clonotype was observed a handful of times. The V gene is TRBV14, the J gene TRBJ2-7; either TRBD1 or TRBD2 may fit D (5 bases each). Germline loops: CDR1 SGHDN, CDR2 FVKESK. V shed 2 bases and J shed 3 bases, with 14 bases lying between them. The CDR3 loop spans 15 amino acids. CDR3 in DNA: TGTGCCAGCAGCCAACGACCCGGGGCCAGCTACGAGCAGTACTTC. It codes for CASSQRPGASYEQYF.

This clonotype was counted at least ten times. CDR3: CASSFLSQGSRAFF. The CDR3 DNA sequence: TGTGCCAGCAGTTTTTTATCCCAGGGATCGAGAGCTTTCTTT. This chain joins TRBV28 and TRBJ1-1; D possibly corresponds to TRBD1 (5 bases). CDR1 is MDHEN, CDR2 SYDVKM, per germline. The CDR3 has 14 residues. V lost 3 bases to trimming and J lost 10 bases, with 18 bases between them. The full variable domain, its missing parts supplied by reference TRBV28 and TRBJ1-1, is DVKVTQSSRYLVKRTGEKVFLECVQDMDHENMFWYRQDPGLGLRLIYFSYDVKMKEKGDIPEGYSVSREKKERFSLILESASTNQTSMYLCASSFLSQGSRAFFGQGTRLTVV.

The chain couples TRBV28 to TRBJ1-2; the D gene is possibly TRBD1 (5 bases). Trimming took off 6 bases at V and 4 bases at J, with 21 bases between the two ends. The CDR3 runs 16 residues. Germline loops: CDR1 MDHEN, CDR2 SYDVKM. The CDR3 spells CASRPGTASGFYGYTF. The CDR3 DNA sequence: TGTGCCAGCAGACCCGGGACGGCCTCAGGCTTCTATGGCTACACCTTC.

The chain couples TRBV23-1 to TRBJ2-1; perhaps TRBD1 as D (6 bases). TRBV23-1 is filed as an ORF, its function uncertain. The V and J ends lost 0 bases and 8 bases respectively, with 17 bases between them. This CDR3 has 16 amino acids. The CDR3 DNA follows: TGCGCCAGCAGTCAATCAGTCAGGGGTAGTAGGGATGAGCAGTTCTTC. This translates into CASSQSVRGSRDEQFF.

The chain employs TRBV3-1 and TRBJ2-3; 13 bases are shared with TRBD2. CDR1 LGHDT and CDR2 YNNKEL come from the germline V gene (reference sequence). The V gene end was trimmed by 0 bases and the J gene end by 7 bases; junction bases not matched to a gene: 16. This CDR3 spans 20 amino acids. CDR3 in DNA: TGTGCCAGCAGCCAAGATACAATGGTGGGACTAGCGGGGCGGTTTAATACGCAGTATTTT. Translated, it gives CASSQDTMVGLAGRFNTQYF.

The chain recombines TRBV21-1 with TRBJ2-2; the table's D call, TRBD2, has no DNA check behind it. TRBV21-1 is listed as a pseudogene. CDR3 length: 16 residues. The CDR3 loop is CASSLRGLVHFGELFF. As DNA, the CDR3 is TGTGCCAGCAGCCTCCGGGGACTAGTCCATTTCGGGGAGCTGTTTTTT.

This clonotype was counted a few times. The chain recombines TRBV20-1 with TRBJ2-5; a possible D gene is TRBD1 (7 bases). The CDR3 has 16 amino acids. Germline V gene data show CDR1 as DFQATT and CDR2 as SNEGSKA (reference sequence). V lost 3 bases, J lost 2 bases, and 19 bases lay in between. CDR3 sequence reads: CSARKWQGGYQETQYF. The CDR3 DNA sequence: TGCAGTGCTAGGAAGTGGCAGGGGGGTTATCAAGAGACCCAGTACTTC.

This chain uses TRBV3-1 with TRBJ2-3; no clear D gene. Germline lookup yields CDR1 LGHDT and CDR2 YNNKEL (reference sequence). The CDR3 sequence is 14 residues long. Between the trimmed V and J ends, which lost 2 bases and 6 bases, there was a span of 12 bases. The CDR3 sequence: CASSQSAASDTQYF. The CDR3 DNA reads as TGTGCCAGCAGCCAAAGCGCAGCGTCGGATACGCAGTATTTT.

This clonotype was recorded a few times. The rearrangement uses TRBV6-5 and TRBJ2-1; TRBD2 might be the D (6 bases). V was shortened by 6 bases and J by 0 bases, with 12 bases between the two germline ends. Per germline, CDR1 MNHEY and CDR2 SVGAGI. The CDR3 is 15 residues long. The DNA of the CDR3 is TGTGCCAGCAGCCGCGGGATGTACTCCTACAATGAGCAGTTCTTC. This sequence encodes CASSRGMYSYNEQFF.